These 5 T cell receptor beta chains were all obtained from the same sample, sequenced in a study of cytotoxic CD8 clonotypes in ibrutinib-treated CLL. Some clones are missing from TCRdb's copy, which holds only in-frame ones; the method was immunoSEQ multiplex PCR. This table has around 30,000 clones, roughly 60% appearing once. This material consisted of PBMCs, taken before ibrutinib treatment. These receptors were taken from a human donor with chronic lymphocytic leukemia.

V gene TRBV18 combines with J gene TRBJ2-7; a possible D gene is TRBD1 (5 bases). V was trimmed by 3 bases and J by 3 bases, leaving 12 bases between them. Per germline, CDR1 KGHSH and CDR2 LQKENI. CDR3 length: 14 amino acids. The CDR3 loop reads CASSPPAGIYEQYF. CDR3 in DNA: TGTGCCAGCTCACCCCCGGCAGGGATCTACGAGCAGTACTTC.

V and J are TRBV4-2 and TRBJ1-4; the D gene is possibly TRBD1 (5 bases). V shed 3 bases and J shed 8 bases, with 13 bases lying between them. The CDR3 has 14 amino acids. Germline CDR1 is LGHNA and CDR2 is YNFKEQ. The CDR3 spells CASSQGLLEEKLFF. For the CDR3, the DNA is TGTGCCAGCAGCCAGGGGCTATTAGAGGAAAAACTGTTTTTT.

The V and J genes are TRBV11-2 and TRBJ2-3; 8 bases map to TRBD2. This CDR3 region has 19 residues. Per the germline V gene, CDR1 is SGHAT and CDR2 is FQNNGV. J gave up 0 bases and V 1 base, and 12 bases lay outside the gene matches. The CDR3 DNA follows: TGTGCCAGCAGCTTAGTCCTTAGCGGGGAGGATCTTAGCACAGATACGCAGTATTTT. Translating it yields CASSLVLSGEDLSTDTQYF. The entire variable domain, with the rest obtained from reference TRBV11-2 and TRBJ2-3, is as follows: EAGVAQSPRYKIIEKRQSVAFWCNPISGHATLYWYQQILGQGPKLLIQFQNNGVVDDSQLPKDRFSAERLKGVDSTLKIQPAKLEDSAVYLCASSLVLSGEDLSTDTQYFGPGTRLTVL.

This chain joins TRBV29-1 and TRBJ2-3; 8 bases line up with TRBD2. V trimming: 7 bases; J trimming: 4 bases; junction bases outside the gene matches: 7. Germline-derived CDR1 and CDR2 are SQVTM and ANQGSEA. The CDR3 runs to 13 residues. CDR3 DNA sequence: TGCAGCGCTGGACTAGCCGCGGCAGATACGCAGTATTTT. Translation: CSAGLAAADTQYF.

This clone was seen a handful of times. The chain combines TRBV19 with TRBJ1-2, with TRBD1 matching 9 bases. Germline V gene lookup returns CDR1 LNHDA and CDR2 SQIVND (reference sequence). V shed 5 bases, J shed 4 bases, and the junction held 8 bases outside the gene matches. The CDR3 extends over 15 amino acids. The CDR3: CASSAPGTGIYGYTF. As DNA, the CDR3 is TGTGCCAGTAGTGCCCCCGGGACAGGGATCTATGGCTACACCTTC.